This T cell receptor beta chain was documented in a study of blood T cell repertoires in COVID-19. Original data processing: Amplified reference gene primers provided the basis for estimating nucleated cell counts. Clones were read by immunoSEQ multiplex PCR, and TCRdb kept only the in-frame ones, dropping some. The DNA gave D and trimming, while V, J and clone size come from that table. The repertoire holds over 60,000 clones, with roughly 90% as singletons. CDR3 length equals 14 residues. The ends lost 5 bases at V and 1 base at J; junction bases unmatched: 2. Germline values: CDR1 SGHAT, CDR2 FQNNGV.

The sequenced sample consisted of peripheral blood. The chain carries TRBV11-2 and TRBJ2-3, with 8 positions matching TRBD2. The sequence was collected from a man between 50 and 59 years old with acute or convalescent COVID-19. The DNA for the CDR3 is TGTGCCAGCAGCCCGACTAGCGGCACAGATACGCAGTATTTT. It specifies CASSPTSGTDTQYF.